The present T cell receptor beta chain was sequenced within a study of blood T cell repertoires in COVID-19. CDR3 size: 17 residues. The J segment lost 3 bases and the V segment lost 2 bases, leaving 6 bases of the junction unmatched. Germline V gives CDR1 SGDLS, CDR2 YYNGEE. Repertoires were generated with immunoSEQ multiplex PCR, while TCRdb's copy carries only in-frame clones and drops some. The data show under 200,000 clones, with around 83% seen just once and 5% to 6% held by the top ten. The sequencing sample was made of peripheral blood. The receptor comes from a woman in her forties or fifties with COVID-19, enrolled during active disease. The chain employs TRBV9 and TRBJ2-6, with TRBD1 matching 9 bases. CDR3 DNA sequence: TGTGCCAGCAGCGTCGGGACAGGGAACTTTGGGGCCAACGTCCTGACTTTC. Amino acids: CASSVGTGNFGANVLTF.